This T cell receptor (beta chain) originates from a study of long-term antiretroviral therapy in people with HIV (dated 2022 in TCRdb). Concerning the study at large: Collection of the earliest samples took place about a decade ahead of the 2015 WHO recommendation for immediate ART, at a time when ART was typically delayed until CD4 counts fell. A retrospective serial study tested whether changes in peripheral blood TRB repertoire composition and diversity were associated with ART initiation and durable HIV suppression. A total of 192 cryopreserved PBMC samples were contributed to the cohort by 30 adults with confirmed HIV infection, with samples collected serially over a mean of roughly six years (range 1-12). Of the approximately 30 participants with HIV, roughly twelve were female. No cross-contamination during QIAcube processing turned up in test extractions that ran a monoclonal T-cell line alongside 30 to 35 polyclonal samples. Here is what the overall study found, with its caveats: No data were available on ART adherence, viral resistance or therapy changes, limiting inferences about post-ART repertoire changes. HIV repertoires had narrower CDR3 length ranges than controls, and the network structure suggested an antigen-experienced repertoire that shifted only slightly toward naive after ART. At every time point, the repertoire was dominated by expanded TRB clones first identified before ART initiation, although this dominance fluctuated and, in many PLHIV, declined after ART. Because pre-ART samples had limited cell numbers, unsorted PBMC were profiled rather than sorted CD4+ and CD8+ T cells. Because PBMC availability was limited, only the TCR beta chain was sequenced, with no alpha chain pairing. The samples were dated from the mid-2000s to the late 2010s, and the ART regimens that were used may be less effective than current ART regimens. ART initiation was associated with a significant increase in TRB diversity, but diversity stayed significantly below transplant donor controls even after long-term ART.

To be included, a participant needed at least one PBMC sample from before ART initiation plus at least two post-ART samples. Treatment was received in the United States of America by all participants with HIV. Before DNA extraction, cryopreserved samples of roughly 1-10 million PBMC were thawed and washed. At the time of the earliest PBMC sample, participants with HIV were aged between 23 and 54 years. Each participant contributed PBMC samples from 1-4 timepoints before ART initiation and 2-8 timepoints after ART initiation, with a median of 7 samples. Serial HIV viral load, CD4+ T-cell count, ART history and demographic data were obtained for every participant. Using a Qiagen kit on a QIAcube, genomic DNA was extracted from unsorted PBMC, with samples processed in batches of 12. Trimming at the junction amounts to 5 bases on V and 4 bases on J, and the germline ends lie 12 bases apart. Its CDR3 holds 13 amino acids, cysteine through phenylalanine. The sequence is cut down to CDR3 DNA, 39 bases in frame from base 1. Per the germline V gene (reference sequence), SEHNR is the CDR1 and FQNEAQ is the CDR2.

Worth noting for this clone: This receptor's antigen is unknown. Base qualities were left out, and no much larger clone turns up one base away.

The immunoSEQ hsTCRB v3.0 assay was used at survey level resolution to sequence the TRB variable region. The targeted TRB sequencing depth was about 40,000-50,000 T-cell genomes per sample. TRB libraries were pooled and sequenced on an Illumina MiSeq using a v3 150-cycle kit. The authors processed their data as follows. Analysis of repertoires was carried out in R inside a reproducible Nextflow workflow spanning QC, data transformation and analysis. Custom analyses were implemented in LymphoSeq2, an R package for AIRR-Seq data exploration. After excluding a handful of samples that yielded fewer than 5000 total TRB sequences, fewer than 200 HIV repertoires remained for analysis. Of the 180 to 200 retained HIV repertoires, over 55 were collected before and 120 to 130 after ART initiation. Each repertoire was downsampled to 5000 TRB nucleotide sequences, and summary statistics were averaged across 100 downsampling iterations. The analysis kept only TRB sequences whose CDR3 regions were at least seven amino acids long. Diversity was measured with a Shannon entropy-derived clonality score and the Gini coefficient. In the repertoire networks, any two of the top 5000 CDR3 amino acid sequences were linked whenever the two sequences differed by an edit distance of one. For TRB CDR3 amino acid sequences, antigen specificity groups and MHC restriction were predicted with GLIPH2. To flag known associations with CMV, EBV, HIV or tissue antigens, CDR3 amino acid sequences were compared against VDJdb and McPAS-TCR. Pre-ART, post-ART and control groups were compared with Wilcoxon signed-rank tests and Holm-Bonferroni correction. Imported from immuneACCESS, the table was reduced by TCRdb to in-frame sequences with V and J called. These copies leave out some clones; in studies compared against another copy, an unresolved V gene accounts for under half, and the cause of the remainder is not known. The DNA gave D and trimming, while V, J and clone size come from that table. This sample lists around 20,000 clones; approximately 80% were detected once. Roughly 13% of the sample belongs to the ten largest clones.

The V gene is TRBV7-9 and the J gene is TRBJ2-7, with a weak D call of TRBD1 (5 bases match). The specimen was unsorted PBMCs, collected 0.3 years after starting antiretroviral therapy. The source is a woman in her 50s with HIV. CDR3 protein: CASSPQGYYEQYF. The DNA sequence follows: TGTGCCAGCAGCCCCCAGGGATATTACGAGCAGTACTTC.